The rows below give T cell receptor beta chains drawn from one sample of a study of graft-versus-host responses after intestinal transplantation. TCRdb's table, derived via immunoSEQ multiplex PCR, lists solely in-frame clones and lacks some. Of around 31,000 clones listed, about 79% are singletons. Their cognate antigens are unknown. The material sequenced was unstimulated CD8+ T cells sorted from spleen or lymph node cells, taken before intestinal transplant. The receptors originated from a human donor who received an intestinal transplant. Both conserved end residues are part of each CDR3. A D gene is named only where the DNA matches it firmly.

>TRBV7-6|TRBJ2-7|15|TRBD2
CASSPLAGGDPEQYF
>TRBV28|TRBJ1-1|13|-
CASSLQGDTEAFF
>TRBV6-1|TRBJ2-2|15|TRBD2
CASRPTSGRTGELFF
>TRBV5-1|TRBJ2-1|15|TRBD1
CASSQGQGDMDEQFF
>TRBV7-9|TRBJ2-5|16|TRBD2
CASSPGLAGGPETQYF
>TRBV27|TRBJ1-1|13|-
CASSFGGGTEAFF
>TRBV15|TRBJ2-2|15|TRBD2
CATRGLAGTGGELFF
>TRBV21-1|TRBJ2-3|18|-
CASSKGHGRGGAIDTQYF
>TRBV7-8|TRBJ1-4|15|-
CASSLVSGQGEKLFF
>TRBV9|TRBJ2-7|14|-
CASSVVGQTTEQYF
>TRBV21-1|TRBJ2-7|17|-
CASSKGPPGQKGNEQYF
>TRBV5-3|TRBJ2-5|20|TRBD2
CARSLEAWTSGNWDQETQYF
>TRBV19|TRBJ2-2|15|-
CASSIVRRGTGELFF
>TRBV18|TRBJ2-7|13|TRBD2
CASSPAGVGEQYF
>TRBV5-1|TRBJ2-7|13|-
CASSLMGLYEQYF
>TRBV4-2|TRBJ2-3|16|TRBD2
CASSHSAGASTDTQYF
>TRBV27|TRBJ2-1|14|TRBD2
CASSFNSGINEQFF
>TRBV27|TRBJ1-2|16|-
CASSLSATGRGYGYTF
>TRBV9|TRBJ2-7|15|TRBD1
CASSPFRDSLYEQYF
>TRBV13|TRBJ1-3|14|-
CASSLYMSGNTIYF
>TRBV5-1|TRBJ2-3|14|-
CASSFLAGSDTQYF
>TRBV7-9|TRBJ2-1|17|TRBD2
CASSPGLAGVSYNEQFF
>TRBV2|TRBJ2-1|17|TRBD2
CASSGPGLAGVYNEQFF